The clone carrying this T cell receptor beta chain was found many times. Its antigen remains unknown. The V gene lost 5 bases and the J gene lost 0 bases, with 14 bases spanning the gap. The CDR3 has 15 amino acids. Germline V gene sequence: CDR1 MDHEN, CDR2 SYDVKM. This sample is drawn from a study of blood T cells in healthy people across ages. Study observations and caveats: The study lacked donor CMV status, which possibly confounded expanded clonotype changes.

Sample-barcoded 5' priming and a J-beta primer mix drove a second PCR of about 7 to 11 cycles. One entry per CDR3 protein, called by TCRdb with MiXCR from the 5' RACE reads. This table has approximately 900,000 distinct CDR3 sequences, just under 30% appearing once. This sample also belongs to another study, concerning T cells of mothers and their children. That work states: Barcodes and 2-4 random nucleotides were added by M1S in the second PCR. Related mother-child pairs shared marginally more repertoire than unrelated pairs, though not significantly.

The rearrangement links TRBV28 to TRBJ2-7; the D is unclear. This receptor was obtained from a middle-aged woman in good health. The sequenced sample was blood. CDR3 sequence reads: CASSTTEFSSYEQYF. Here the CDR3 DNA reads TGTGCCAGCAGTACAACCGAGTTTAGCTCCTACGAGCAGTACTTC.